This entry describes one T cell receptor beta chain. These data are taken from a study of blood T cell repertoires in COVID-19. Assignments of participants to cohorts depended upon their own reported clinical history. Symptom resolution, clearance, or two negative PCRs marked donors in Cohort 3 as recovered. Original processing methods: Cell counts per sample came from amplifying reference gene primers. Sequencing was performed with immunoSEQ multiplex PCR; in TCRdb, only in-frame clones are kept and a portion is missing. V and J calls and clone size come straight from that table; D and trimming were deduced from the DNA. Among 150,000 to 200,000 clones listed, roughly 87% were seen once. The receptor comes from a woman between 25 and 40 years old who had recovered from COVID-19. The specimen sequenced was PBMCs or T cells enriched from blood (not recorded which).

The CDR3: CAISASDRASYNSPLHF. Written as DNA, the CDR3 is TGTGCCATCAGTGCGTCGGACAGGGCCTCCTATAATTCACCCCTCCACTTT. The J gene is TRBJ1-6, the V gene TRBV10-3, with 8 nucleotides matching TRBD1. Trimming removed 4 bases from V and 0 bases from J; junction bases left unmatched: 5. From germline, CDR1 is ENHRY and CDR2 SYGVKD. The CDR3 runs 17 residues.